This T cell receptor (beta chain) was recovered during a study of low-dose radiotherapy and immunotherapy resistance in tumors. With a V-primer adapter and a constant-region primer, TCRs were amplified for 20 to 25 PCR cycles. TCRdb called the reads again in MiXCR, with one record for every CDR3 protein. The table lists under 60,000 distinct CDR3 sequences, around 34% of them singletons. Time point defined: after trial treatment. Treatment meaning: LDRT plus nivolumab, ipilimumab, low-dose cyclophosphamide and aspirin (RACIN trial). Trimming cost V 5 bases and J 7 bases; bases outside gene matches: 6. Germline CDR1 reads MDHEN; CDR2 reads SYDVKM. The CDR3 is 15 amino acids.

The TCR was taken from a male donor with rectosigmoid adenocarcinoma. The rearrangement links TRBV28 to TRBJ1-6, with 9 bases fitting TRBD1. Here the sequenced sample was PBMCs, taken after low-dose radiotherapy plus immunotherapy. The CDR3 protein is CASSTTGGGNSPLHF. The CDR3 DNA sequence: TGTGCCAGCAGTACGACAGGGGGGGGAAATTCACCCCTCCACTTT.